The present entry profiles one T cell receptor (beta chain) with its context. As yet, its antigen is unknown. The source of the sample is a study of human T cells and chemical hapten exposure. J lost 4 bases, V lost 0 bases, and 2 bases had no gene match. The CDR3 length is 15 residues. Germline V gives CDR1 LGHNT, CDR2 FRNRAP. Study-wide points: The number of TCRs above 1 in 1000 frequency did not change after DPC sensitization.

Unique molecular identifiers were attached to individual cDNA molecules during library preparation. TCRdb reprocessed the reads with MiXCR, giving one entry per CDR3 protein. Among about 120,000 distinct CDR3 sequences listed, around 9% were seen once. The authors extracted total RNA from unfractionated whole blood. Sequencing input: whole blood. This clonotype was obtained from a human donor in good health. Some clones in this sample may be carry-over from other donors' samples. The J gene is TRBJ2-4, the V gene TRBV12-5; TRBD1 aligns across 8 bases. The CDR3 DNA follows: TGTGCTAGTGGTTTGGTAAGGGACAGGAAAAACATTCAGTACTTC. Protein product: CASGLVRDRKNIQYF.